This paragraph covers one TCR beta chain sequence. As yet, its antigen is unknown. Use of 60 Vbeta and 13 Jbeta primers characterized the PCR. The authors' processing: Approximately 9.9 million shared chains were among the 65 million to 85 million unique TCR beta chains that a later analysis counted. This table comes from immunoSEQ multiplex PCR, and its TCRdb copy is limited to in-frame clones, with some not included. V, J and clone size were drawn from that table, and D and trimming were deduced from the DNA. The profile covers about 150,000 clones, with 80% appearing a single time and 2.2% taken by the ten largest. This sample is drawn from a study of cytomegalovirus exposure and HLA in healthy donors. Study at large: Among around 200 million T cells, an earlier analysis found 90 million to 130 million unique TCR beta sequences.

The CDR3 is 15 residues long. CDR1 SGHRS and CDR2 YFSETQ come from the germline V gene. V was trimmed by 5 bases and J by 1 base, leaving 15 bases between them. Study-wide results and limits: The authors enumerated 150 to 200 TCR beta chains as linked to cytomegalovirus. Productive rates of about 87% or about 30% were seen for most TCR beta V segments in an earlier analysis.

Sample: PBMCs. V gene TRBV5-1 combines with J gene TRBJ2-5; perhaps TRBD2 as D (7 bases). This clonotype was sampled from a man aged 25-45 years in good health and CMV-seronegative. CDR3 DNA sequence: TGCGCCAGCAGTTCCTCGGGGGGCCGCCAAGAGACCCAGTACTTC. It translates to CASSSSGGRQETQYF.